This T cell receptor (beta chain) is from a study of T cell repertoires and HLA-DP antigens. Study background: One stimulator alloantigen differed from self by one groove amino acid; the other by ten. Donors were two male and one female, aged 18-to-29 to 60-to-69. DNA input averaged approximately 230 ng in sorted CD137+CD4+ and around 1,200 ng in pre-culture CD4+.

Overall study findings and caveats: Previously undetected clones averaged approximately 34% and 48% against the two alleles respectively.

Sequencing used immunoSEQ multiplex PCR; TCRdb keeps in-frame clones, though not all of them. Seen here are over 100,000 clones, about 91% observed once, and the top ten hold around 0.3%. This CDR3 has 18 residues. After removal of 4 bases from V and 1 base from J, the junction contained 13 bases not matched to a gene. The germline gives CDR1 SGHNT, CDR2 YYREEE (reference sequence). On this clone itself: The target antigen is unknown.

The sequencing sample was made of CD4+ T cells from PBMCs. This chain connects TRBV5-4 to TRBJ2-3; TRBD2 agrees at 9 bases. This receptor was identified in a woman aged 18-30 years in good health and CMV-seronegative. The CDR3 region has the DNA TGTGCCAGCAGCCTAGGTCCACGCGGGGGGGAGGGCACAGATACGCAGTATTTT. This codes for CASSLGPRGGEGTDTQYF.